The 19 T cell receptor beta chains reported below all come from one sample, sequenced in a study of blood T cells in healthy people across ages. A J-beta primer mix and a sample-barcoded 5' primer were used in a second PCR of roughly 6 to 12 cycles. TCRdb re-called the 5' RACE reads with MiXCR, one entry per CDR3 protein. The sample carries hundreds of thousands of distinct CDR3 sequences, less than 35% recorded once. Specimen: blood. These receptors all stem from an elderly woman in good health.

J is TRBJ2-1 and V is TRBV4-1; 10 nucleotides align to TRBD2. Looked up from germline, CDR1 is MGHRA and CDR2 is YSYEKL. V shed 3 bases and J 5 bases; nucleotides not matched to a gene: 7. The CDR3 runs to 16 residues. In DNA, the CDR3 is TGCGCCAGCAGCCACCCAAAAGCGGGGGGGCACAATGAGCAGTTCTTC. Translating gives CASSHPKAGGHNEQFF.

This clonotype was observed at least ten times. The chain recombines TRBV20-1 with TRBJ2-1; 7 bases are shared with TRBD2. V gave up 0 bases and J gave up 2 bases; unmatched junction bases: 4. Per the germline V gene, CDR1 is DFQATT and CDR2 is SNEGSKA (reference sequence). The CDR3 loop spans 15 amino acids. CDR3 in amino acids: CSARDLGLTYNEQFF. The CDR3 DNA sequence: TGCAGTGCTAGAGATCTGGGACTAACCTACAATGAGCAGTTCTTC.

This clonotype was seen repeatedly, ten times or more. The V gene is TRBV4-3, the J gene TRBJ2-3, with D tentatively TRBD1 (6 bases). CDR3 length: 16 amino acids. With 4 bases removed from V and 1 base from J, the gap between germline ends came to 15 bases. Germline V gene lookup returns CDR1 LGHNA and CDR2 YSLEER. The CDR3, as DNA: TGCGCCAGCAGCCCAAGGCAGGGGCTACGCACAGATACGCAGTATTTT. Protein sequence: CASSPRQGLRTDTQYF.

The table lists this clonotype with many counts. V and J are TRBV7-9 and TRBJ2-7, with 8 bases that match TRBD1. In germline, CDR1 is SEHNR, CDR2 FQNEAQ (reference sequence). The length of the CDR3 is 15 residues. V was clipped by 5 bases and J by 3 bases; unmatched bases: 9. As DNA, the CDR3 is TGTGCCAGCAGCCCCTCCGGTACAGGGGGCTACGAGCAGTACTTC. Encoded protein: CASSPSGTGGYEQYF.

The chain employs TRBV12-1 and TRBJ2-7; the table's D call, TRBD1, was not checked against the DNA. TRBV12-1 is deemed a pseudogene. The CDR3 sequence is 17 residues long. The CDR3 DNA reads TGTGCCAGCAGCTTGCCCGGCGTCAGCTCCCCTTACAATGAGCAGTACTTC. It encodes CASSLPGVSSPYNEQYF.

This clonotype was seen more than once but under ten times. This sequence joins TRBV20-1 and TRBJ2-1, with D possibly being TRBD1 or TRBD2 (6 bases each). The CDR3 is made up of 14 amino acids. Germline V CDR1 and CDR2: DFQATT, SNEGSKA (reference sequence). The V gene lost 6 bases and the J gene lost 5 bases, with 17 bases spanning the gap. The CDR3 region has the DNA TGCAGTGCAAGAAGGGGGGCTTTGCACAATGAGCAGTTCTTC. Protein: CSARRGALHNEQFF.

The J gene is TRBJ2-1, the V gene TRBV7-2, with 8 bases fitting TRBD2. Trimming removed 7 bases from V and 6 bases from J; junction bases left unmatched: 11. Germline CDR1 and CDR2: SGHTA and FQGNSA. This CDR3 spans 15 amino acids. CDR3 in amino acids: CASNGSGLGVNEQFF. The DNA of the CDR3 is TGTGCCAGCAACGGCTCGGGACTAGGAGTCAATGAGCAGTTCTTC.

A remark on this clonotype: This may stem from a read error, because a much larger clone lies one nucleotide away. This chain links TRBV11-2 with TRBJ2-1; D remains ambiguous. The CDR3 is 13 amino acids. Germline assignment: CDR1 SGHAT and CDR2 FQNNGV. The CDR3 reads CVSSPTPYNEQFF. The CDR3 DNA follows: TGTGTCAGCAGCCCAACCCCCTACAATGAGCAGTTCTTC.

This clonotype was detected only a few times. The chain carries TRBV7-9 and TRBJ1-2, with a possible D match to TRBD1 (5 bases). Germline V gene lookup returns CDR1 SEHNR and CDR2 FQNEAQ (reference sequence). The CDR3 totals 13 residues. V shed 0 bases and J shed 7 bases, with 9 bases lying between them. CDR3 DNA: TGTGCCAGCAGCTTAGCGCCTAGGGGTGGCTACACCTTC. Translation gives CASSLAPRGGYTF.

As DNA, the CDR3 is TGCGCCAGCAGCCCCGAGGGACTAGCGGGCCACGAGCAGTACTTC. Translated: CASSPEGLAGHEQYF. The chain recombines TRBV4-1 with TRBJ2-4, with 12 nucleotides matching TRBD2. The last part of the DNA fits TRBJ2-7 better; the J call may be wrong. Per germline, CDR1 MGHRA and CDR2 YSYEKL. The CDR3 runs 15 residues.

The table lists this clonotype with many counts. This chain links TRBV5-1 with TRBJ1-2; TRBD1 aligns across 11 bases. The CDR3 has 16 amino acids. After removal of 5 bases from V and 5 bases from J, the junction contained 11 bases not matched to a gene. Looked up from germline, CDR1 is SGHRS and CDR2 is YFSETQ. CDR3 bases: TGCGCCAGCAGACTCCGGGACAGGGGGAGTTTTTATGGCTACACCTTC. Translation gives CASRLRDRGSFYGYTF.

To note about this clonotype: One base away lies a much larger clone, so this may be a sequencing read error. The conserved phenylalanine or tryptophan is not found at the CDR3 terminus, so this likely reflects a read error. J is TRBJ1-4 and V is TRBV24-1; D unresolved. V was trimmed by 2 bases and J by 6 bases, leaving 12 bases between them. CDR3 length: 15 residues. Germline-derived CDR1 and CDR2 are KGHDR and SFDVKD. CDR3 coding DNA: TGTGCCACCAGTGATTCTCGGCTCGGAGATGAAAAACTGTTTTTG. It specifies CATSDSRLGDEKLFL.

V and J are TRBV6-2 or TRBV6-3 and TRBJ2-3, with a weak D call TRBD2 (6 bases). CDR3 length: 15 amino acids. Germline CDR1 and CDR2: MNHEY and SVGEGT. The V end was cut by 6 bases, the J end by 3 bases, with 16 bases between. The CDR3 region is CASSSLKRATDTQYF. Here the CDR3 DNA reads TGTGCCAGCAGCTCACTAAAGCGGGCGACAGATACGCAGTATTTT.

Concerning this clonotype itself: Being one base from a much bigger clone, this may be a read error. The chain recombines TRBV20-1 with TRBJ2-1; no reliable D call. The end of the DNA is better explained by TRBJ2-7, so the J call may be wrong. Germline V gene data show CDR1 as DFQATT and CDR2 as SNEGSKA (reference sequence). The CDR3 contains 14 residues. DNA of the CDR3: TGCAGTGCTAGTCCCGAGAGCTCCTACAATGAGCAGTACTTC. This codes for CSASPESSYNEQYF.

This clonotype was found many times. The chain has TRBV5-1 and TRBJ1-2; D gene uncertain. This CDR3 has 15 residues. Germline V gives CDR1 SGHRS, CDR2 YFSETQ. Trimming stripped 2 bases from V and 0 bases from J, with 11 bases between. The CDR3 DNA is TGCGCCAGCAGCTTAGTCAGTAAGACTAACTATGGCTACACCTTC. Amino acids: CASSLVSKTNYGYTF.

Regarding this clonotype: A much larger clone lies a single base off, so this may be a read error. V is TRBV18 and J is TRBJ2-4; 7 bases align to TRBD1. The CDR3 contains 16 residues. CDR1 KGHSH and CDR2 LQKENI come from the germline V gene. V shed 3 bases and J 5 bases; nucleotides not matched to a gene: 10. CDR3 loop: CASSPRPTGYQNIQYF. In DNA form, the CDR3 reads TGTGCCAGCTCACCTCGGCCGACAGGGTATCAAAACATTCAGTACTTC.

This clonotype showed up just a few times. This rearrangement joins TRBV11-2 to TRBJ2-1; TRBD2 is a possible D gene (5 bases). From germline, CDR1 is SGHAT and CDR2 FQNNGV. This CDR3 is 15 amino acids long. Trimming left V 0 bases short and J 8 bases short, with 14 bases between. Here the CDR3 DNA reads TGTGCCAGCAGCTTAGAACGGGGTCTGGGCTATGAGCAGTTCTTC. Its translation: CASSLERGLGYEQFF.

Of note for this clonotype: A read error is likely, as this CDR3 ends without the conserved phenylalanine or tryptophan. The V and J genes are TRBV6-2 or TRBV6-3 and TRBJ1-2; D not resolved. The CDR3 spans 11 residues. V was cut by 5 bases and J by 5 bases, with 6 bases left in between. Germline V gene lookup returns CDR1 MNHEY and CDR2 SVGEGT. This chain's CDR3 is CASSPSYGYTC. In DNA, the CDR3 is TGTGCCAGCAGTCCTTCATATGGCTACACCTGC.

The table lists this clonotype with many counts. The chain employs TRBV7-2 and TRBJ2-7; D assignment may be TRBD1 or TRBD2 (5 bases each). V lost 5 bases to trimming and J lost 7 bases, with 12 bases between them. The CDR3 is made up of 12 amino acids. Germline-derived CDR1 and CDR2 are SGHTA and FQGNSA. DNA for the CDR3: TGTGCCAGCAGCCACCGGGGCGGGGAGCAGTACTTC. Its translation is CASSHRGGEQYF.